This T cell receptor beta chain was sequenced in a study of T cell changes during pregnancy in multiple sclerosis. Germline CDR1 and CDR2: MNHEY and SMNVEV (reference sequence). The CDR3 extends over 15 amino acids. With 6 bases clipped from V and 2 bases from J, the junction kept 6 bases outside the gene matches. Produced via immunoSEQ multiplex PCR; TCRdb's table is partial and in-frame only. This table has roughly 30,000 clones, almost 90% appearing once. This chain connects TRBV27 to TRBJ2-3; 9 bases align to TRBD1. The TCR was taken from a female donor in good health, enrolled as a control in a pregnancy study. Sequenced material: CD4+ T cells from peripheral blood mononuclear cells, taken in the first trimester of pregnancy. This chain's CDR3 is CASREQGANTDTQYF. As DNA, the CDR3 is TGTGCCAGCAGGGAACAGGGGGCAAACACAGATACGCAGTATTTT.